The 25 T cell receptor beta chains listed next were all sequenced from one sample in a study of blood T cells in healthy people across ages. Through a sample-barcoded 5' primer and a J-beta primer mix, a second PCR was run for roughly 7 to 11 cycles. TCRdb recomputed calls from the 5' RACE reads with MiXCR, one row per CDR3 protein. The repertoire has 1.5 million to 2 million distinct CDR3 sequences, roughly 52% of them found once; the top ten carry around 2.1%. The specimen sequenced was blood. These receptors were obtained from a woman aged 40 to 50 in good health.

In this sample, this clonotype turned up a few times. The rearrangement links TRBV9 to TRBJ2-5; TRBD2 agrees at 12 bases. This CDR3 is built from 16 residues. V shed 4 bases, J shed 5 bases, and the junction held 9 bases outside the gene matches. Germline V CDR1 and CDR2: SGDLS, YYNGEE. The CDR3 loop reads CASSPHLAGGLETQYF. CDR3 nucleotides: TGTGCCAGCAGCCCCCACCTAGCGGGGGGGCTTGAGACCCAGTACTTC.

This clonotype was found many times. The V call is TRBV13, the J call TRBJ2-7, with D hard to call. Trimming took off 8 bases at V and 0 bases at J, with 11 bases between the two ends. Germline V gene data show CDR1 as PRHDT and CDR2 as FYEKMQ (reference sequence). The CDR3 loop spans 13 amino acids. The chain's CDR3 is CASASRSSYEQYF. In DNA form, the CDR3 reads TGTGCCAGCGCAAGCCGAAGCTCCTACGAGCAGTACTTC.

Comments on this clonotype: The junction does not match germline at one end; this may be a read error. The chain has TRBV7-7 and TRBJ2-1; D is possibly TRBD1 or TRBD2 (6 bases each). Germline loops: CDR1 SSHAT, CDR2 FNYEAQ (reference sequence). CDR3 size: 16 residues. The CDR3: CASSFSVGGSLSEQFF. The CDR3 DNA reads TGTGCTAGCAGCTTCTCGGTGGGGGGCTCGCTGAGTGAGCAGTTCTTC.

V usage is TRBV7-2 and J usage is TRBJ2-3; TRBD1 matches at 7 bases. The V gene end was trimmed by 1 base and the J gene end by 2 bases; junction bases not matched to a gene: 6. In germline, CDR1 is SGHTA, CDR2 FQGNSA. The CDR3 loop spans 16 amino acids. CDR3 protein: CASSLGGTAHTDTQYF. The CDR3 DNA follows: TGTGCCAGCAGCTTAGGGGGGACAGCCCACACAGATACGCAGTATTTT.

CDR3 region: CASSLTPGQGRVRSNQPQHF. As DNA, the CDR3 is TGTGCCAGCAGTTTAACTCCCGGACAGGGAAGGGTAAGGAGCAATCAGCCCCAGCATTTT. The V and J genes are TRBV27 and TRBJ1-5; TRBD1 agrees at 8 bases. CDR3 length: 20 residues. Per germline, CDR1 MNHEY and CDR2 SMNVEV (reference sequence). Trimming cost V 2 bases and J 1 base; bases outside gene matches: 16.

This clonotype occurred a few times. The chain couples TRBV7-9 to TRBJ2-7, with 8 bases lining up with TRBD1. Germline CDR1 SEHNR, CDR2 FQNEAQ (reference sequence). The CDR3 is 15 amino acids. V gave up 5 bases and J gave up 1 base; unmatched junction bases: 7. For the CDR3, the DNA is TGTGCCAGCAGCCGTGAGGGGACAGGTTCCTACGAGCAGTACTTC. This gives the protein CASSREGTGSYEQYF. Complete variable domain (other parts from reference TRBV7-9 and TRBJ2-7): DTGVSQNPRHKITKRGQNVTFRCDPISEHNRLYWYRQTLGQGPEFLTYFQNEAQLEKSRLLSDRFSAERPKGSFSTLEIQRTEQGDSAMYLCASSREGTGSYEQYFGPGTRLTVT.

V and J are TRBV5-1 and TRBJ1-5; D is ambiguous. The CDR3 runs to 15 residues. Trimming took off 1 base at V and 5 bases at J, with 13 bases between the two ends. CDR1 and CDR2 (germline): SGHRS, YFSETQ. CDR3: CASSLTPSRDQPQHF. In DNA form, the CDR3 reads TGCGCCAGCAGCTTGACTCCCAGTAGAGATCAGCCCCAGCATTTT.

The V call is TRBV4-2, the J call TRBJ2-1, with no clear D. V shed 1 base and J shed 8 bases, with 12 bases lying between them. The germline V gene has CDR1 LGHNA and CDR2 YNFKEQ. This CDR3 is built from 14 residues. The CDR3 nucleotides read TGTGCCAGCAGCCAAGCTCCCCAATACGATGAGCAGTTCTTC. It encodes CASSQAPQYDEQFF.

The chain links TRBV12-3 or TRBV12-4 to TRBJ2-1, with D possibly called TRBD1 or TRBD2 (5 bases each). This CDR3 is built from 14 residues. V was cut by 4 bases and J by 4 bases, with 11 bases left in between. The CDR3 is CASSWPGTYNEQFF. DNA of the CDR3: TGTGCCAGCAGTTGGCCGGGGACGTACAATGAGCAGTTCTTC.

This chain uses TRBV29-1 with TRBJ2-7, with D tentatively TRBD1 (6 bases). The CDR3 has 14 amino acids. V shed 7 bases and J shed 1 base, with 17 bases lying between them. Looked up from germline, CDR1 is SQVTM and CDR2 is ANQGSEA. The CDR3 region has the DNA TGCAGCGCCGCAGGGGCGTGGTCGTCCTACGAGCAGTACTTC. This translates into CSAAGAWSSYEQYF.

This chain joins TRBV20-1 and TRBJ2-4; 11 nucleotides match TRBD2. V shed 5 bases, J shed 9 bases, and the junction held 18 bases outside the gene matches. The length of the CDR3 is 17 residues. The germline gives CDR1 DFQATT, CDR2 SNEGSKA (reference sequence). The CDR3 DNA sequence: TGCAGTGCTCCTGATAGCGGGGGGGCCCCTCTTAGAAGCATTCAGTACTTC. Its translation: CSAPDSGGAPLRSIQYF.

J is TRBJ1-2 and V is TRBV27, with 7 positions matching TRBD1. Unmatched junction bases numbered 9, after V lost 1 base and J lost 7 bases. This CDR3 is built from 15 residues. The V gene's germline CDR1 is MNHEY and CDR2 SMNVEV (reference sequence). CDR3: CASSLWAGGTSGYTF. CDR3 DNA: TGTGCCAGCAGTTTATGGGCAGGGGGGACGAGTGGCTACACCTTC.

The chain has TRBV7-2 and TRBJ1-3, with a possible D match to TRBD1 (5 bases). The CDR3 is 13 residues long. CDR1 and CDR2 from the germline V gene are SGHTA and FQGNSA. The germline V and J ends were trimmed by 4 bases and 2 bases, with 6 bases remaining between them. This chain's CDR3 is CASSSRAGNTIYF. CDR3 DNA sequence: TGTGCCAGCAGCTCCAGGGCTGGAAACACCATATATTTT.

The CDR3 is CASSQTRQVPQFF. The CDR3 nucleotides read TGTGCCAGCAGTCAGACGCGACAGGTCCCGCAGTTCTTC. The chain joins TRBV6-5 to TRBJ2-1, with a possible D match to TRBD1 (6 bases). This CDR3 spans 13 amino acids. The V and J ends lost 5 bases and 12 bases respectively, with 17 bases between them. Per the germline V gene, CDR1 is MNHEY and CDR2 is SVGAGI.

This chain links TRBV12-3 or TRBV12-4 with TRBJ1-5; D is possibly TRBD1 (6 bases). V dropped 4 bases and J dropped 2 bases, with 15 bases sitting between them. The CDR3 is 16 amino acids. CDR3: CASSSYGGRGNQPQHF. The CDR3 coding sequence is TGTGCCAGCAGTTCATACGGGGGGCGCGGCAATCAGCCCCAGCATTTT.

This chain connects TRBV29-1 to TRBJ1-1; D is ambiguous. V lost 4 bases to trimming and J lost 1 base, with 10 bases between them. Germline-derived CDR1 and CDR2 are SQVTM and ANQGSEA. This CDR3 has 13 amino acids. CDR3 sequence reads: CSVVTLPNTEAFF. Written as DNA, the CDR3 is TGCAGCGTTGTAACCCTACCGAACACTGAAGCTTTCTTT.

The V call is TRBV5-1, the J call TRBJ1-3; the D gene is possibly TRBD1 (6 bases). The length of the CDR3 is 15 residues. With 4 bases removed from V and 0 bases from J, the gap between germline ends came to 11 bases. Germline V gives CDR1 SGHRS, CDR2 YFSETQ. For the CDR3, the DNA is TGCGCCAGCAGCCCCCGGGACATCTCTGGAAACACCATATATTTT. Translating it yields CASSPRDISGNTIYF.

The chain has TRBV20-1 and TRBJ2-4; a possible D gene is TRBD2 (5 bases). The CDR3 length is 13 residues. Looked up from germline, CDR1 is DFQATT and CDR2 is SNEGSKA (reference sequence). Trimming pared 5 bases from V and 9 bases from J, leaving 17 bases between. The CDR3 region is CSAGKPGLGIQYF. CDR3 sequence (DNA): TGCAGTGCTGGGAAGCCGGGATTGGGCATTCAGTACTTC.

V gene TRBV20-1 combines with J gene TRBJ1-2, with no clear D. V lost 2 bases and J 1 base, leaving 8 bases between the germline ends. Germline-derived CDR1 and CDR2 are DFQATT and SNEGSKA (reference sequence). The CDR3 extends over 13 amino acids. The CDR3 here is CSARPDRNYGYTF. Written as DNA, the CDR3 is TGCAGTGCTAGACCCGACCGTAACTATGGCTACACCTTC.

V and J are TRBV6-5 and TRBJ1-1; 7 nucleotides match TRBD1. V dropped 7 bases and J dropped 3; count of bases not matched to a gene: 11. Germline V gives CDR1 MNHEY, CDR2 SVGAGI. CDR3 size: 15 residues. CDR3 protein: CASTPWEGADTEAFF. In DNA, the CDR3 is TGTGCCAGCACCCCATGGGAGGGGGCGGACACTGAAGCTTTCTTT.

The chain uses TRBV10-3 and TRBJ2-6; 10 bases agree with TRBD1. CDR1 and CDR2 from the germline V gene are ENHRY and SYGVKD. With 5 bases clipped from V and 3 bases from J, the junction kept 4 bases outside the gene matches. This CDR3 is built from 16 residues. CDR3 nucleotides: TGTGCCATCAGTTCGGGACAGGGGAGTGGGGCCAACGTCCTGACTTTC. Translating it yields CAISSGQGSGANVLTF.

There are a few counts of this clonotype. The chain joins TRBV4-3 to TRBJ2-7; TRBD1 or TRBD2 may be the D gene (6 bases each). The CDR3 runs to 13 residues. V lost 0 bases and J 5 bases, leaving 8 bases between the germline ends. Germline V gives CDR1 LGHNA, CDR2 YSLEER. The CDR3 nucleotides are TGCGCCAGCAGCCAAGATGGGGGGCACGAGCAGTACTTC. Translating it yields CASSQDGGHEQYF.

This clonotype was found a few times. The gene calls are TRBV6-2 or TRBV6-3 and TRBJ2-1; D is unclear. Germline V gives CDR1 MNHEY, CDR2 SVGEGT. Trimming cost V 7 bases and J 1 base, with 8 bases left between them. CDR3 length: 13 residues. CDR3 bases: TGTGCCAGCACAAGCCCTTCCTACAATGAGCAGTTCTTC. This sequence encodes CASTSPSYNEQFF.

This clonotype turned up a few times. This rearrangement joins TRBV4-2 to TRBJ1-2, with D tentatively TRBD1 (6 bases). Germline V gene data show CDR1 as LGHNA and CDR2 as YNFKEQ. V was pared by 1 base and J by 7 bases, with 13 bases between. The CDR3 is 14 amino acids. The CDR3 here is CASSQVGQPVGYTF. CDR3 DNA sequence: TGTGCCAGCAGCCAAGTAGGACAGCCGGTTGGCTACACCTTC.

The chain is built from TRBV5-1 and TRBJ2-1; 7 bases align to TRBD1. The trim removed 3 bases at V and 4 bases at J, leaving 13 bases unmatched. CDR1 and CDR2 (germline): SGHRS, YFSETQ. This CDR3 contains 17 residues. CDR3 DNA: TGCGCCAGCAGCTCCCCGACAGGGAGAACGGGATACAATGAGCAGTTCTTC. This gives the protein CASSSPTGRTGYNEQFF.